These T cell receptor beta chains were read from a single sample in a study of T cell responses to AZD1222 COVID-19 vaccine. Clones were read by immunoSEQ multiplex PCR, and TCRdb kept only the in-frame ones, dropping some. Among about 180,000 clones listed, roughly 87% were seen once. Sequences were derived from peripheral blood, sampled on day 0 of AZD1222 vaccination. All receptors come from an adult in good health. The CDR3 runs from the conserved cysteine through the conserved F or W. The D gene is left open where the match is weak. Clone size is not always given. Where it is, it says once, few, many or a class for expanded clones.

D gene | J gene | V gene | clone size | CDR3 protein | CDR3 DNA
NA | TRBJ2-5 | TRBV18 | NA | CASSPRGKGETQYF | TGTGCCAGCTCACCAAGAGGGAAGGGAGAGACCCAGTACTTC
NA | TRBJ2-3 | TRBV30 | NA | CAWSVRRGDTQYF | TGTGCCTGGAGTGTACGAAGGGGAGATACGCAGTATTTT
NA | TRBJ2-5 | TRBV14 | NA | CASSQGGRRSFQETQYF | TGTGCCAGCAGCCAAGGGGGGCGGAGATCTTTCCAAGAGACCCAGTACTTC
NA | TRBJ1-2 | TRBV19 | NA | CASSMAGGGYTF | TGTGCCAGTAGTATGGCCGGTGGTGGCTACACCTTC
NA | TRBJ1-4 | TRBV9 | once | CASSPPLAANEKLFF | TGTGCCAGCAGCCCACCATTGGCAGCTAATGAAAAACTGTTTTTT
NA | TRBJ1-2 | TRBV3-1/TRBV3-2 | many | CASSQRRDYGYTF | TGTGCCAGCAGCCAAAGGAGGGACTATGGCTACACCTTC
NA | TRBJ1-6 | TRBV3-1/TRBV3-2 | NA | CASSQGGKRRANNSPLHF | TGTGCCAGCAGCCAAGGCGGCAAACGACGGGCGAATAATTCACCCCTCCACTTT
TRBD2 | TRBJ2-1 | TRBV7-9 | NA | CASSLVGSGSPYNEQFF | TGTGCCAGCAGCTTAGTGGGTAGCGGGTCCCCCTACAATGAGCAGTTCTTC
NA | TRBJ1-2 | TRBV7-9 | NA | CASSQTPGLNYGYTF | TGTGCCAGCAGTCAAACGCCAGGGTTGAACTATGGCTACACCTTC
TRBD1 | TRBJ2-7 | TRBV29-1 | NA | CSVPGQGMNSYEQYF | TGCAGCGTTCCGGGACAGGGCATGAACTCCTACGAGCAGTACTTC
NA | TRBJ2-4 | TRBV5-1 | NA | CASSVGRMLAKNIQYF | TGCGCCAGCAGCGTCGGACGGATGCTAGCCAAAAACATTCAGTACTTC
NA | TRBJ1-2 | TRBV6-5 | NA | CASNTGQGVGYTF | TGTGCCAGCAACACCGGCCAGGGTGTGGGCTACACCTTC
NA | TRBJ1-1 | TRBV28 | NA | CASSLGQVGEAFF | TGTGCCAGCAGTTTGGGGCAGGTGGGTGAAGCTTTCTTT
TRBD1 | TRBJ1-4 | TRBV5-1 | NA | CASSPTGGAWEKLFF | TGCGCCAGCAGTCCCACAGGGGGCGCTTGGGAAAAACTGTTTTTT
NA | TRBJ2-5 | TRBV18 | NA | CASSPRLGETQYF | TGTGCCAGCTCACCTAGGCTGGGGGAGACCCAGTACTTC
TRBD1 | TRBJ1-3 | TRBV20-1 | NA | CSASAGQGDTIYF | TGCAGTGCTAGTGCGGGACAGGGGGACACCATATATTTT
NA | TRBJ2-7 | TRBV7-2 | NA | CASSPRGALEQYF | TGTGCCAGCAGCCCCCGAGGAGCGCTGGAGCAGTACTTC
NA | TRBJ1-2 | TRBV6-5 | NA | CASSSRTLPYGYTF | TGTGCCAGCAGTTCACGGACACTACCATATGGCTACACCTTC
TRBD2 | TRBJ2-1 | TRBV29-1 | NA | CSGFVAGASYEQFF | TGCAGCGGATTCGTAGCGGGAGCTTCTTATGAGCAGTTCTTC
NA | TRBJ1-6 | TRBV7-9 | NA | CASSLAPGVGNSPLHF | TGTGCCAGCAGCTTAGCGCCTGGGGTTGGTAATTCACCCCTCCACTTT
NA | TRBJ1-1 | TRBV18 | NA | CASSPIGPNTEAFF | TGTGCCAGCTCACCGATCGGGCCGAACACTGAAGCTTTCTTT
TRBD1 | TRBJ1-1 | TRBV19 | NA | CASSKQGGRPEAFF | TGTGCCAGTAGTAAACAAGGGGGCCGCCCTGAAGCTTTCTTT
TRBD1 | TRBJ2-7 | TRBV7-9 | NA | CASSQSGTGAYEQYF | TGTGCCAGCAGCCAATCCGGGACAGGGGCCTACGAGCAGTACTTC
NA | TRBJ1-1 | TRBV7-9 | NA | CASTSNTEAFF | TGTGCCAGCACCTCAAACACTGAAGCTTTCTTT
NA | TRBJ1-2 | TRBV18 | NA | CASSPTDSSYGYTF | TGTGCCAGCTCACCCACTGACAGTTCCTATGGCTACACCTTC
TRBD1 | TRBJ2-7 | TRBV15 | NA | CATSSRGPSYEQYF | TGTGCCACCAGCAGCAGGGGGCCGTCCTACGAGCAGTACTTC
TRBD1 | TRBJ2-7 | TRBV19 | few | CASSISGTGKYEQYF | TGTGCCAGTAGTATTTCCGGGACAGGGAAATACGAGCAGTACTTC
NA | TRBJ1-2 | TRBV19 | few | CASSLASYGYTF | TGTGCCAGTAGTCTGGCGAGCTATGGCTACACCTTC
NA | TRBJ1-5 | TRBV7-2 | NA | CASSLASWSGVGGNQPQHF | TGTGCCAGCAGCTTAGCGAGCTGGTCAGGGGTTGGAGGCAATCAGCCCCAGCATTTT
NA | TRBJ1-1 | TRBV5-1 | NA | CASSFSAVNTEAFF | TGCGCCAGCAGCTTTAGCGCCGTGAACACTGAAGCTTTCTTT
TRBD1 | TRBJ1-2 | TRBV5-6 | NA | CASSLVAGTGSVYGYTF | TGTGCCAGCAGCTTAGTAGCAGGGACAGGATCGGTCTATGGCTACACCTTC
NA | TRBJ1-2 | TRBV30 | few | CDPPDYGYTF | TGCGACCCCCCGGACTATGGCTACACCTTC
NA | TRBJ2-7 | TRBV15 | NA | CATSRRGTHSYEQYF | TGTGCCACCAGCAGAAGAGGCACACACTCCTACGAGCAGTACTTC
TRBD2 | TRBJ2-1 | TRBV15 | NA | CATSAGTSGANEQFF | TGTGCCACCAGCGCCGGGACTAGCGGAGCCAATGAGCAGTTCTTC
TRBD1 | TRBJ2-7 | TRBV7-2 | NA | CASSLVGGGTGVYEQYF | TGTGCCAGCAGCTTAGTGGGAGGGGGGACAGGGGTCTACGAGCAGTACTTC
NA | TRBJ1-1 | TRBV7-6 | NA | CASSQSGAQEAFF | TGTGCCAGCAGCCAATCCGGGGCACAGGAAGCTTTCTTT
NA | TRBJ1-2 | TRBV7-9 | NA | CASSLSADDYGYTF | TGTGCCAGCAGCCTCTCCGCGGATGACTATGGCTACACCTTC
NA | TRBJ2-7 | TRBV5-6 | NA | CASSSGFSYEQYF | TGTGCCAGCAGCTCCGGGTTCTCCTACGAGCAGTACTTC
NA | TRBJ1-6 | TRBV5-4 | NA | CASSLGTYAFSPLHF | TGTGCCAGCAGCTTGGGGACATACGCTTTTTCACCCCTCCACTTT
NA | TRBJ1-1 | TRBV7-3 | NA | CASSLSGGNTEAFF | TGTGCCAGCAGCTTAAGTGGAGGGAACACTGAAGCTTTCTTT
NA | TRBJ1-1 | TRBV3-1/TRBV3-2 | NA | CASSQAGIEAFF | TGTGCCAGCAGCCAAGCAGGGATTGAAGCTTTCTTT
TRBD1 | TRBJ2-2 | TRBV10-1 | NA | CASKCSGQGTITGELFF | TGCGCCAGCAAGTGCTCCGGACAGGGGACTATCACCGGGGAGCTGTTTTTT
TRBD1 | TRBJ1-4 | TRBV6-5 | NA | CASSRDRGTNEKLFF | TGTGCCAGCAGTAGGGACAGGGGCACTAATGAAAAACTGTTTTTT
NA | TRBJ2-7 | TRBV24-1 | once | CATSQSDYEQYF | TGTGCCACCAGTCAGTCGGACTACGAGCAGTACTTC
TRBD1 | TRBJ1-4 | TRBV19 | NA | CASTIMEGASEKLFF | TGTGCCAGTACGATAATGGAGGGGGCGAGTGAAAAACTGTTTTTT
NA | TRBJ2-7 | TRBV5-1 | NA | CASSFEGYEQYF | TGCGCCAGCAGCTTCGAGGGGTACGAGCAGTACTTC
TRBD1 | TRBJ1-1 | TRBV7-9 | NA | CASSGGQHTEAFF | TGTGCCAGCAGCGGGGGACAGCATACTGAAGCTTTCTTT
NA | TRBJ2-3 | TRBV7-8 | NA | CASRTVVRDTQYF | TGTGCCAGCAGAACAGTGGTCAGAGATACGCAGTATTTT
TRBD1 | TRBJ1-2 | TRBV7-2 | NA | CASSPRDRAGSYGYTF | TGTGCCAGCAGCCCGCGGGACAGGGCCGGGAGCTATGGCTACACCTTC
NA | TRBJ2-7 | TRBV5-6 | NA | CASSYTGLREQYF | TGTGCCAGCAGCTATACAGGGTTGCGAGAGCAGTACTTC